This T cell receptor beta chain appears in the sequencing data of a study of T cells after yellow fever vaccination. With 3 bases removed from V and 5 bases from J, the gap between germline ends came to 10 bases. This CDR3 contains 13 residues. Per the germline V gene, CDR1 is ENHRY and CDR2 is SYGVKD. In TCRdb, the 5' RACE reads were re-called with MiXCR into one record per CDR3 protein. The sample contains about 630,000 distinct CDR3 sequences, 9% to 15% of which appear only once. The source material was PBMCs, sampled on the day of the yellow fever booster vaccination. This clonotype was sampled from a man between 25 and 39 years old who received the YFV17D yellow fever vaccine. The V gene is TRBV10-3, the J gene TRBJ2-5, with D possibly TRBD2 on 5 matching bases. The CDR3 is CAISETSVETQYF. CDR3 DNA: TGTGCCATCAGTGAAACTAGTGTGGAGACCCAGTACTTC.